This entry concerns a single T cell receptor beta chain. No cognate antigen has been identified for it. Base-call qualities are not available, and no considerably larger clone is one nucleotide away. The time point label for this specimen denotes: before neoadjuvant nivolumab. The patients had newly diagnosed stage II-IVA oral cavity squamous cell carcinoma and had not received any prior systemic or radiation treatment. The cohort was made up of patients with locally advanced, HPV-negative oral cavity squamous cell carcinoma. Peripheral blood mononuclear cells were analyzed directly and were not maintained or expanded in culture. Samples came from a longitudinal correlative study of a single-arm phase II trial of neoadjuvant nivolumab in oral cavity squamous cell carcinoma. Subject-matched pre- and post-treatment PBMCs and tumors from three responders and three non-responders underwent genomic DNA-based TCRbeta sequencing. Peripheral blood mononuclear cells were collected before nivolumab treatment and again after treatment, at the time of surgery. The Maxwell RSC DNA from Cells kit was used to extract genomic DNA from PBMCs.

This sample is drawn from a study of neoadjuvant anti-PD-1 for oral cavity cancer (dated by TCRdb to about 2021). For context, the study as a whole: Before curative-intent surgical resection, most patients were given three to four biweekly doses of nivolumab at 3 mg/kg. Under RECIST 1.1, a patient counted as a responder if showing complete response, partial response or stable disease, and as a non-responder if showing progression. A roughly 30% response rate was observed in the parent correlative cohort, in which about a dozen patients were included. Patients without progression received a fourth nivolumab dose around day 43 and underwent definitive surgical resection on days 50-56.

CDR1 and CDR2, looked up from the germline V gene (reference sequence), are MNHNY and SVGAGI. The CDR3 has 15 amino acids, counting the end cysteine and phenylalanine. Left in the record is the CDR3 DNA by itself, 45 bases read in frame from the first base. Compared with germline, V lacks 4 bases and J lacks 2 bases; bases without a gene match: 8. For deep sequencing, each PBMC sample was run in six replicates, with libraries mostly built from approximately 0.45 ug of input genomic DNA. The immunoSEQ hsTCRbeta kit was used to prepare TCRbeta libraries according to the manufacturer's instructions. The finished libraries were brought together in one pool at approximately 3 nM, which was then read using an Illumina NovaSeq 6000 S4 flow cell. Turning to the authors' computational methods: The immunoSEQ Analyzer was used for raw data preprocessing and quality control. The analysis was limited to productive rearrangements, and each clonotype was defined by a unique CDR3 amino acid sequence. Repertoire clonality was estimated as the Gini-Simpson index, which was calculated using the R package tcR. Gini indices were compared with Student's t test, and associations with tumor size change were assessed by Pearson correlation. Here the immuneACCESS table is served through TCRdb, limited to in-frame sequences with V and J called. Missing clones are a known gap in these copies; in checked studies unresolved V genes cover under half, and the rest lacks a known reason. That table is the source of V, J and clone size, and D and trimming were worked out from the DNA. Within this sample are tens of thousands of clones, with 65% to 85% of them counted one time only. The top ten clonotypes cover about 2.5% of the sample.

General conclusions and limits of the study: TCR analyses included only three patients per response group, and the authors called for larger cohorts for validation. A higher pretreatment blood Treg/Th17 ratio correlated with both higher pretreatment blood TCRbeta clonality and lower post-treatment tumor TCRbeta clonality. After neoadjuvant nivolumab, non-responders showed significantly higher T cell clonality (Gini index) in PBMCs than responders did.

Recombination joined TRBV6-6 with TRBJ2-7; the junction holds 7 bases that match TRBD2. Sample: PBMCs, taken before nivolumab (anti-PD-1) treatment. The sequence came from a person aged 35-79 years with oral cavity squamous cell carcinoma. The nucleotide sequence is given as TGTGCCAGCAGTTCGCGGGGGTCCCTCACCTACGAGCAGTACTTC. This is translated as CASSSRGSLTYEQYF.